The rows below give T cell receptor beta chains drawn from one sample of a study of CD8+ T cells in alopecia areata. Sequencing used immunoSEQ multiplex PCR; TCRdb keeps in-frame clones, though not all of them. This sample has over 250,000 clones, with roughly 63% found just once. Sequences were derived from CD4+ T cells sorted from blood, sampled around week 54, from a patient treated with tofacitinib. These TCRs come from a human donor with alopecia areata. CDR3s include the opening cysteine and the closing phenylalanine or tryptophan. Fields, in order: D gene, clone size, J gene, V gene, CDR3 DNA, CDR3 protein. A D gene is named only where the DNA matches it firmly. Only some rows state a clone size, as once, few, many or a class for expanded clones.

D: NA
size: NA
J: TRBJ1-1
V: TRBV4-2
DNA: TGTGCCAGCAGCCAAGGGTCCGGACAGACGAACACTGAAGCTTTCTTT
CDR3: CASSQGSGQTNTEAFF

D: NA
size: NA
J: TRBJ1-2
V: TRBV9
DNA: TGTGCCAGCAGCGTTACCGGACAGACCTACTATGGCTACACCTTC
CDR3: CASSVTGQTYYGYTF

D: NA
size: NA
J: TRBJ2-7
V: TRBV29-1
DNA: TGCAGCGCCACGACAGCCTCCTACGAGCAGTACTTC
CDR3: CSATTASYEQYF

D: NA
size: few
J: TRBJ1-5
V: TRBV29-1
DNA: TGCAGCGCCAAAGACACGAATCAGCCCCAGCATTTT
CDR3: CSAKDTNQPQHF

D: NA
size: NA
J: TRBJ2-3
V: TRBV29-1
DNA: TGCAGCGTGGGGTTAGCCCGAGATACGCAGTATTTT
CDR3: CSVGLARDTQYF

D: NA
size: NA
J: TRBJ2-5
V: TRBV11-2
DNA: TGTGCCAGCAGCTTAGATCCCGGGGGACCCCAAGAGACCCAGTACTTC
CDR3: CASSLDPGGPQETQYF

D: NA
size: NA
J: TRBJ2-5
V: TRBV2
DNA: TGTGCCAGCGGGGACGAGCGCGGGGCCCAGTACTTC
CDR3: CASGDERGAQYF

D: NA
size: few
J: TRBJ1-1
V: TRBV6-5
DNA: TGTGCCAGCAGTTCCCCGGGATCCCACGGTGAAGCTTTCTTT
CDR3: CASSSPGSHGEAFF

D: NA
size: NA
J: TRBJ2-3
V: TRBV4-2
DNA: TGTGCCAGCAGCCAGACGGCCATCAGCACAGATACGCAGTATTTT
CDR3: CASSQTAISTDTQYF

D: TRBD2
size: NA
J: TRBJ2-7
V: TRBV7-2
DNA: TGTGCCAGCAGTCCCGGGAGGGGGGGTGGCAAGCAGTACTTC
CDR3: CASSPGRGGGKQYF

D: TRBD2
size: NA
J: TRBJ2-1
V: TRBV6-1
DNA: TGTGCCAGCAGTGAAAGACTAGCGGGGTTATACAATGAGCAGTTCTTC
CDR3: CASSERLAGLYNEQFF

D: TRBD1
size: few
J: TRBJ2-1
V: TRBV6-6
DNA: TGTGCCAGCAGTGCACTCAGGGGGAACTACAATGAGCAGTTCTTC
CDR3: CASSALRGNYNEQFF

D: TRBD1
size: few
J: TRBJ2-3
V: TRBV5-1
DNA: TGCGCCAGCAGCACCGGTCGGGACAGGAACACAGATACGCAGTATTTT
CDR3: CASSTGRDRNTDTQYF

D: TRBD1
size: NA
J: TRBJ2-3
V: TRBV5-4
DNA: TGTGCCAGCAGCCGACAGGGACGGCCTACAGATACGCAGTATTTT
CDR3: CASSRQGRPTDTQYF

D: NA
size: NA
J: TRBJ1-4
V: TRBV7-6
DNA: TGTGCCAGCAGCTTGGCAACTAATGAAAAACTGTTTTTT
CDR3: CASSLATNEKLFF

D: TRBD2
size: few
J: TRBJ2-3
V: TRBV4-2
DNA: TGTGCCAGCAGCCACACTAGCGGGGGCACAGATACGCAGTATTTT
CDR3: CASSHTSGGTDTQYF

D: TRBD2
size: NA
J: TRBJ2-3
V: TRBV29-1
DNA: TGCAGCGTTGAAGATTCGGCTAGCGGGGGCCCCAGGGATACGCAGTATTTT
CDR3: CSVEDSASGGPRDTQYF

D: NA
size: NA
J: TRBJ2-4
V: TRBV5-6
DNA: TGTGCCAGCGGGGCTTGGCCTACCAAAAACATTCAGTACTTC
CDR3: CASGAWPTKNIQYF

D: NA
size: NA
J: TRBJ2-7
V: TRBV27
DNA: TGTGCCAGCAGTTTAGACAGGAATCCCTACGAGCAGTACTTC
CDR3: CASSLDRNPYEQYF

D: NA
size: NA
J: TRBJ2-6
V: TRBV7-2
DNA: TGTGCCAGCAGCTTAGGAGGGGCTGGGGCCAACGTCCTGACTTTC
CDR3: CASSLGGAGANVLTF

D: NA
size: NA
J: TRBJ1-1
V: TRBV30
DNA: TGTGCCTTTGACCGACGGGGCCTGAACACTGAAGCTTTCTTT
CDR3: CAFDRRGLNTEAFF

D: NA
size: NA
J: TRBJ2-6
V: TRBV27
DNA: TGTGCCAGCAGTCCGGACGTTTTGGGGGCCAACGTCCTGACTTTC
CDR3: CASSPDVLGANVLTF

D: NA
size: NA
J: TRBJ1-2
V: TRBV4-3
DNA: TGCGCCAGCAGCCAGCTCCCAGGGTATGGCTACACCTTC
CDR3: CASSQLPGYGYTF

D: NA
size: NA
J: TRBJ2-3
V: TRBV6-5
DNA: TGTGCCAGCAGTTATGGTAGCGGAAGCACAGATACGCAGTATTTT
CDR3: CASSYGSGSTDTQYF

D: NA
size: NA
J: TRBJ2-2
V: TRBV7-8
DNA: TGTGCCAGCAGCGCTGTGACTAGTCCCGGGGAGCTGTTTTTT
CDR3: CASSAVTSPGELFF

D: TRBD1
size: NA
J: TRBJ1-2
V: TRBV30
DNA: TGTGCCTGGAGTGTATCAGGGGGTAATGGCTACACCTTC
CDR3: CAWSVSGGNGYTF

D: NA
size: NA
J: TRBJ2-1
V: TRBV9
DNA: TGTGCCAGCAGCGTACAGGGATGGCGGACCAATGAGCAGTTCTTC
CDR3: CASSVQGWRTNEQFF

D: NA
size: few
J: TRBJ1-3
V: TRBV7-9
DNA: TGTGCCAGCAGCTCAGGGGAGTTCTCTGGAAACACCATATATTTT
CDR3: CASSSGEFSGNTIYF

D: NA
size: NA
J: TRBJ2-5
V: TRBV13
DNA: TGTGCCAGCAGCTTATTTAAGGAGACCCAGTACTTC
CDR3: CASSLFKETQYF

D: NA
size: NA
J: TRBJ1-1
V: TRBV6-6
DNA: TGTGCCAGCAGTTACTCAGGGGCCGTGGACACTGAAGCTTTCTTT
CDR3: CASSYSGAVDTEAFF

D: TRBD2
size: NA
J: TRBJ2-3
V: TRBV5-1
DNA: TGCGCCAGCAGCTTGGAAACTAGCGGGGTAAACACAGATACGCAGTATTTT
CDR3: CASSLETSGVNTDTQYF

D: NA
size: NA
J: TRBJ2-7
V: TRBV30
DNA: TGTGCCTGGAGCCGCGACAGCTCCTACGAGCAGTACTTC
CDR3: CAWSRDSSYEQYF

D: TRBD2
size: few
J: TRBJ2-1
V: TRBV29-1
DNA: TGCAGCGTTGACCCCCTAGCGGGCAGGGACAATGAGCAGTTCTTC
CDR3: CSVDPLAGRDNEQFF

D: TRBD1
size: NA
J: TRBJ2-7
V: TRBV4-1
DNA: TGCGCCAGCAGCCAAAGGGGACAGGGGGCGGGCGAGCAGTACTTC
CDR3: CASSQRGQGAGEQYF

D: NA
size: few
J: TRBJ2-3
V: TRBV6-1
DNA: TGTGCCTCCAGAGAGGGGTTCGCAGATACGCAGTATTTT
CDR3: CASREGFADTQYF

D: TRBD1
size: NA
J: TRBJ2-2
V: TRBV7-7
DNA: TGTGCTAGCAGCGACAGGGCCCGTAGCACCGGGGAGCTGTTTTTT
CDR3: CASSDRARSTGELFF

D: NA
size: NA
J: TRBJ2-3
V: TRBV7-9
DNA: TGTGCCAGCAGCCGGGGGAGCACAGATACGCAGTATTTT
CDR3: CASSRGSTDTQYF

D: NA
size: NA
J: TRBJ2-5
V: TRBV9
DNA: TGTGCCAGCAGCGTAGGGGTGGAGGAGACCCAGTACTTC
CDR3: CASSVGVEETQYF

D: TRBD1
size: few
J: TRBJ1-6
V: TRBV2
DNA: TGTGCCAGAGCCCGGGACAGGGACTCACCCCTCCACTTT
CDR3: CARARDRDSPLHF